Below, one T cell receptor (beta chain) is given with its context. The antigen is unknown. The record originates from a study of early T cells in non-severe SARS-CoV-2 infection. Study context: Bulk RNA taken from unsorted whole blood was sequenced, leaving chains unpaired.

In TCRdb, the 5' RACE reads were re-called with MiXCR into one record per CDR3 protein. The repertoire holds 60,000 to 75,000 distinct CDR3 sequences, with more than 10% as singletons. Germline-derived CDR1 and CDR2 are MNHNS and SASEGT. CDR3 length: 17 residues. V lost 5 bases to trimming and J lost 0 bases, with 20 bases between them. Findings and caveats of the study: Anti-spike CD8 responses were favored by VDJdb matching, which missed private and CD4 specificities.

Specimen: whole blood. The chain employs TRBV6-1 and TRBJ2-7, with D possibly TRBD1 on 6 matching bases. The clonotype was recovered from an adult who was a healthcare worker with PCR-confirmed SARS-CoV-2 infection or an uninfected control (not recorded which). In nucleotides, the CDR3 is TGTGCCAGCAGTCCCAACTGGGGCAGGGACACCTCCTACGAGCAGTACTTC. The encoded protein is CASSPNWGRDTSYEQYF.